This T cell receptor (beta chain) was observed in a study of shared clonotypes between healthy human individuals. Turning to the study itself: Researchers drew samples from a couple of women and a few men aged 18 to 49.

The assay was carried out at the deep level. Across several immunoSEQ plates, the genomic DNA of each subset was split evenly. The authors' processing: ImmunoSEQ output held junction-only sequences without quality scores, so filtering differed. The table came from immunoSEQ multiplex PCR; TCRdb's copy has only in-frame clones and leaves some out. That table supplies the V and J calls and clone size; D and trimming were determined from the DNA. The profile covers over 400,000 clones, with approximately 82% appearing a single time and approximately 12% taken by the ten largest. CDR1 is MNHEY, CDR2 SVGAGI, per germline. This CDR3 spans 14 amino acids. V lost 6 bases to trimming and J lost 0 bases, with 11 bases between them.

Sample: PBMCs. The chain employs TRBV6-5 and TRBJ1-2, with D tentatively TRBD1 (6 bases). This receptor was obtained from a woman in her forties in good health. Some clones in this sample may be carry-over from other donors' samples. As DNA, the CDR3 is TGTGCCAGCAGACGGACAGCAACTAACTATGGCTACACCTTC. It codes for CASRRTATNYGYTF.